Each of the 21 T cell receptor beta chains below was sequenced from the same sample in a study of cytomegalovirus exposure and HLA in healthy donors. Vbeta (60) and Jbeta (13) primers were used in the PCR. Measured with immunoSEQ multiplex PCR; TCRdb has only the in-frame clones, and not every one. The sample shows under 150,000 clones, around four fifths of them seen only once. The sequencing sample was made of PBMCs. These receptors came from a boy under 18 in good health and CMV-seronegative.

The genes are TRBV7-2 and TRBJ1-1; 9 nucleotides align to TRBD1. CDR3 length: 15 amino acids. The germline gives CDR1 SGHTA, CDR2 FQGNSA. The V gene end was trimmed by 1 base and the J gene end by 6 bases; junction bases not matched to a gene: 6. The CDR3 region is CASSLEDRGESEAFF. The CDR3 DNA reads as TGTGCCAGCAGCTTAGAGGACAGGGGTGAGTCTGAAGCTTTCTTT.

The chain is built from TRBV2 and TRBJ1-2, with D perhaps matching TRBD1 (6 bases). The CDR3 contains 11 residues. With 10 bases removed from V and 6 bases from J, the gap between germline ends came to 12 bases. Germline V lookup: CDR1 SNHLY, CDR2 FYNNEI. The CDR3 DNA sequence: TGTGCCACCCGGACAGAGAATGGCTACACCTTC. It codes for CATRTENGYTF.

To note about this clone: An end of the junction differs from the germline gene, which may be a read error. The rearrangement links TRBV7-9 to TRBJ2-3; 9 nucleotides match TRBD1. The CDR3 consists of 16 residues. Germline CDR1 SEHNR, CDR2 FQNEAQ (reference sequence). CDR3 sequence (DNA): TGTTCCAGCAGCCCACGACCGGGACAGGGATCAGATACGCAGTATTTT. Translating gives CSSSPRPGQGSDTQYF. The entire variable domain, with the rest obtained from reference TRBV7-9 and TRBJ2-3, is as follows: DTGVSQNPRHKITKRGQNVTFRCDPISEHNRLYWYRQTLGQGPEFLTYFQNEAQLEKSRLLSDRFSAERPKGSFSTLEIQRTEQGDSAMYLCSSSPRPGQGSDTQYFGPGTRLTVL.

This clone has just one count. CDR3 amino acids: CASSQGTGSHGYTF. CDR3 nucleotide sequence: TGTGCCAGCAGCCAGGGGACAGGCTCGCATGGCTACACCTTC. The chain links TRBV14 to TRBJ1-2; 8 nucleotides align to TRBD1. The CDR3 is 14 amino acids. The V segment lost 3 bases and the J segment 6 bases; nucleotides outside the gene matches: 6. Germline values: CDR1 SGHDN, CDR2 FVKESK.

The chain uses TRBV4-2 and TRBJ2-5; TRBD2 matches 9 bases. Per the germline V gene, CDR1 is LGHNA and CDR2 is YNFKEQ. V lost 4 bases to trimming and J lost 3 bases; unmatched junction nucleotides: 12. The CDR3 contains 17 residues. The CDR3 DNA sequence: TGTGCCAGCAGCCCAAGTGAAGGTGGCGGGAGGGAAGAGACCCAGTACTTC. Amino acids: CASSPSEGGGREETQYF.

This chain links TRBV5-5 with TRBJ2-1; a possible D gene is TRBD2 (5 bases). This CDR3 has 13 amino acids. Trimming left V 2 bases short and J 9 bases short, with 12 bases between. CDR1 is SGHKS, CDR2 YYEKEE, per germline (reference sequence). This CDR3 reads CASSLPGNGEQFF. CDR3 DNA: TGTGCCAGCAGCTTACCCGGGAATGGTGAGCAGTTCTTC.

The V call is TRBV30, the J call TRBJ2-7, with 9 positions matching TRBD1. Germline V gene data show CDR1 as GTSNPN and CDR2 as SVGIG (reference sequence). The CDR3 consists of 13 residues. The V and J ends lost 7 bases and 0 bases, in that order; junction bases with no gene match: 4. In nucleotides, the CDR3 is TGTGCCTCAACGACAGGGGGCTCCTACGAGCAGTACTTC. This sequence encodes CASTTGGSYEQYF.

This clone came up once. The chain couples TRBV30 to TRBJ1-4; D remains ambiguous. V lost 7 bases and J 7 bases, leaving 16 bases between the germline ends. This CDR3 contains 13 residues. In germline, CDR1 is GTSNPN, CDR2 SVGIG (reference sequence). The CDR3, as DNA: TGTGCCTCAAGTGGGCCAGGCCGTGAAAAACTGTTTTTT. Protein: CASSGPGREKLFF.

The chain recombines TRBV6-1 with TRBJ2-1, with TRBD1 matching 9 bases. The CDR3 has 17 residues. Germline CDR1 reads MNHNS; CDR2 reads SASEGT. The ends lost 2 bases at V and 7 bases at J; junction bases unmatched: 12. The CDR3 spells CASSEYWRTGVRNEQFF. CDR3 coding DNA: TGTGCCAGCAGTGAATATTGGAGGACAGGGGTTCGAAATGAGCAGTTCTTC.

The chain uses TRBV7-9 and TRBJ2-3; 7 nucleotides agree with TRBD2. With V trimmed by 5 bases and J by 0 bases, 14 bases remained unmatched. The CDR3 is 18 residues long. Germline values: CDR1 SEHNR, CDR2 FQNEAQ (reference sequence). CDR3 nucleotide sequence: TGTGCCAGCAGCCTACCATCCTTCCTAGCGGAGAGCACAGATACGCAGTATTTT. Translating it yields CASSLPSFLAESTDTQYF.

The chain carries TRBV5-1 and TRBJ2-7; maybe TRBD1 (6 bases). The CDR3 has 18 residues. V lost 4 bases, J lost 0 bases, and 23 bases lay in between. CDR1 is SGHRS, CDR2 YFSETQ, per germline. CDR3 sequence reads: CASSRTPIQGTSSYEQYF. DNA of the CDR3: TGCGCCAGCAGCAGAACCCCCATCCAGGGGACAAGCTCCTACGAGCAGTACTTC.

The chain combines TRBV7-2 with TRBJ2-3, with 7 nucleotides matching TRBD2. J was trimmed by 0 bases and V by 5 bases; bases with no gene match: 5. CDR1 is SGHTA, CDR2 FQGNSA, per germline. The CDR3 sequence is 15 residues long. DNA for the CDR3: TGTGCCAGCAGCGCGTCTAGCGGCAGCACAGATACGCAGTATTTT. Translation gives CASSASSGSTDTQYF. The entire variable domain, with the rest obtained from reference TRBV7-2 and TRBJ2-3, is as follows: GAGVSQSPSNKVTEKGKDVELRCDPISGHTALYWYRQSLGQGLEFLIYFQGNSAPDKSGLPSDRFSAERTGGSVSTLTIQRTQQEDSAVYLCASSASSGSTDTQYFGPGTRLTVL.

This clone was found a few times. The chain combines TRBV10-3 with TRBJ2-2, with a tentative D call TRBD1 (6 bases). Germline CDR1 reads ENHRY; CDR2 reads SYGVKD. V lost 2 bases and J lost 7, with 14 bases in between. The CDR3 runs 15 residues. Here the CDR3 DNA reads TGTGCCATCAGTGAGGCGGACAGAGCAGGCGGGGAGCTGTTTTTT. Protein sequence: CAISEADRAGGELFF.

The J gene is TRBJ2-3, the V gene TRBV10-3; 10 nucleotides align to TRBD2. Germline V gene lookup returns CDR1 ENHRY and CDR2 SYGVKD. Trimming at V came to 1 base and at J to 5 bases, leaving 6 bases not matched to a gene. This CDR3 contains 16 residues. The CDR3 DNA reads TGTGCCATCAGTGAGTTAGAGCGGGAGGGCATAGATACGCAGTATTTT. This gives the protein CAISELEREGIDTQYF.

This chain joins TRBV5-6 and TRBJ2-5; 11 bases are a match to TRBD2. This CDR3 spans 14 amino acids. The V and J ends lost 4 bases and 3 bases, in that order; junction bases with no gene match: 2. Germline V gene data show CDR1 as SGHDT and CDR2 as YYEEEE. CDR3 nucleotides: TGTGCCAGCAGCCAGGGACTAGCGGAAGAGACCCAGTACTTC. Translation: CASSQGLAEETQYF.

V usage is TRBV13 and J usage is TRBJ1-2; 9 bases map to TRBD1. CDR3 size: 16 residues. With 5 bases clipped from V and 2 bases from J, the junction kept 9 bases outside the gene matches. Germline V gene lookup returns CDR1 PRHDT and CDR2 FYEKMQ (reference sequence). CDR3 DNA: TGTGCCAGCAGCCAGGACAGGGGAGGCCTCAACTATGGCTACACCTTC. Translating it yields CASSQDRGGLNYGYTF.

V gene TRBV6-5 combines with J gene TRBJ1-5, with D perhaps matching TRBD1 (5 bases). This CDR3 spans 15 amino acids. Germline CDR1 is MNHEY and CDR2 is SVGAGI. With 7 bases removed from V and 0 bases from J, the gap between germline ends came to 13 bases. CDR3 sequence: CASTPTGGSNQPQHF. The CDR3 DNA follows: TGTGCCAGCACCCCAACCGGGGGTAGCAATCAGCCCCAGCATTTT.

The J gene is TRBJ2-7, the V gene TRBV27, with D possibly TRBD2 on 6 matching bases. This CDR3 is 13 amino acids long. CDR1 is MNHEY, CDR2 SMNVEV, per germline (reference sequence). The V end lost 5 bases, the J end lost 3 bases, and 11 bases lay between the germline ends. For the CDR3, the DNA is TGTGCCAGCAGTCCCGGCGGGGACTACGAGCAGTACTTC. Residues: CASSPGGDYEQYF.

V is TRBV5-6 and J is TRBJ1-5; TRBD1 might be the D (6 bases). The length of the CDR3 is 16 residues. The ends were cut back, 1 base at V and 0 bases at J, with 11 bases in the middle. Germline CDR1 and CDR2: SGHDT and YYEEEE. The CDR3 nucleotides read TGTGCCAGCAGCTTGAGAACAGGGAGTAGCAATCAGCCCCAGCATTTT. Amino acids: CASSLRTGSSNQPQHF.

The chain joins TRBV5-1 to TRBJ2-3; TRBD2 is a possible D gene (5 bases). The CDR3 contains 16 residues. Germline V gene data show CDR1 as SGHRS and CDR2 as YFSETQ. Trimming took off 4 bases at V and 5 bases at J, with 20 bases between the two ends. Written as DNA, the CDR3 is TGCGCCAGCAGCACCTCCGGGGAATTGGACGTAGATACGCAGTATTTT. Encoded protein: CASSTSGELDVDTQYF.

The chain joins TRBV7-8 to TRBJ1-1; D uncertain. The CDR3 has 15 residues. Germline V CDR1 and CDR2: SGHVS, FQNEAQ. Trimming shortened V by 0 bases and J by 1 base, and 9 bases separated the two germline ends. The CDR3 loop reads CASSLAAWSNTEAFF. The CDR3 DNA sequence: TGTGCCAGCAGCTTAGCCGCGTGGTCGAACACTGAAGCTTTCTTT.